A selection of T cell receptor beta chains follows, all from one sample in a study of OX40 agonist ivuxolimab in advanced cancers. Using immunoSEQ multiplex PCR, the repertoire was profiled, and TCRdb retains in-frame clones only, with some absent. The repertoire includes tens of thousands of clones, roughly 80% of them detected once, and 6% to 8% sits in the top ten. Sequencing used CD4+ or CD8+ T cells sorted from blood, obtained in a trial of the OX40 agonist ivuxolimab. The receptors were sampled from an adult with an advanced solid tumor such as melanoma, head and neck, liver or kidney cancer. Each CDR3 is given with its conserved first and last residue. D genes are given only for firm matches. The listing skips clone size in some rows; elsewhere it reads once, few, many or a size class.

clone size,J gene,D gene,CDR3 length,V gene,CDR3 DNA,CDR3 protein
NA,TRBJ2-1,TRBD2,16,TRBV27,TGTGCCAGCAGGGAACGACCGGCTAGCGGGTACAATGAGCAGTTCTTC,CASRERPASGYNEQFF
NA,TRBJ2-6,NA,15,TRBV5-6,TGTGCCAGCAGCGGGACGGGATCTGGGGCCAACATCCTGACTTTC,CASSGTGSGANILTF
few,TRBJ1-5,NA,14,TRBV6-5,TGTGCCAGCAGTTTCCAGGGCCCGGGTCAGCCCCAGCATTTT,CASSFQGPGQPQHF
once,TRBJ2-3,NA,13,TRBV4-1,TGCGCCAGCAGCCAAGTAGTAACAGATACGCAGTATTTT,CASSQVVTDTQYF
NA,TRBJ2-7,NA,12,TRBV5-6,TGTGCCAGCAGCCACCCTTCGGGAGAGCAGTACTTC,CASSHPSGEQYF
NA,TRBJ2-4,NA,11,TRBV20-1,TGCAGTGCCGGCCCGAGGAGGGATCCGTACTTC,CSAGPRRDPYF
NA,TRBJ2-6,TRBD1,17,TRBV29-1,TGCAGCGTTGAAGTCTGGGACAGGGGGCCTGGGGCCAACGTCCTGACTTTC,CSVEVWDRGPGANVLTF
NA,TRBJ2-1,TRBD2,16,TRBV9,TGTGCCAGCAGCGTATCCGGGACTAGCGGGAGGGATGAGCAGTTCTTC,CASSVSGTSGRDEQFF
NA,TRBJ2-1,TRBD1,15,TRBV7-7,TGTGCTAGCAGCTGGGGGACAGGGGTTAACAATGAGCAGTTCTTC,CASSWGTGVNNEQFF
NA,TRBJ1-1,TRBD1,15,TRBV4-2,TGTGCCAGCAGCCAGGGACAGGGTGGTAACACTGAAGCTTTCTTT,CASSQGQGGNTEAFF
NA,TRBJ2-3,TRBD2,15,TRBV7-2,TGTGCCAGCAGCTTAAGGGTAGCGGGGGTGGATACGCAGTATTTT,CASSLRVAGVDTQYF
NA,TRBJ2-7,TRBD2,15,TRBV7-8,TGTGCCAGCAGCCCTTCTAGCGGGAGGGCCTACGAGCAGTACTTC,CASSPSSGRAYEQYF
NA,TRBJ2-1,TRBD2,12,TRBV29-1,TGCAGCGGACGACTAGCGGCGAATGAGCAGTTCTTC,CSGRLAANEQFF
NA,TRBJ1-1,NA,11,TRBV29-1,TGCAGCGTTGAAGCCAGGGAGGAAGACAATTTT,CSVEAREEDNF
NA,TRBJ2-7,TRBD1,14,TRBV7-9,TGTGCCAGCAGCCCGGGACAGGGTTTGGCCGAGCAGTACTTC,CASSPGQGLAEQYF
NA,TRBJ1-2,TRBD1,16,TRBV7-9,TGTGCCAGCAGCTTACCCTGGGACAGGGCCAACTATGGCTACACCTTC,CASSLPWDRANYGYTF
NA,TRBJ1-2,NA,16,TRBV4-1,TGCGCCAGCAGCCAAGCCCGTGGTCAGGGGTCTTATGGCTACACCTTC,CASSQARGQGSYGYTF
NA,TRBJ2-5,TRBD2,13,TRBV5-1,TGCGCCAGCCGCCTGGGGGGGCAAGAGACCCAGTACTTC,CASRLGGQETQYF
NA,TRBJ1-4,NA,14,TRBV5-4,TGTGCCAGCAGCGACAAGAGGTCCGGGGAAAAACTGTTTTTT,CASSDKRSGEKLFF
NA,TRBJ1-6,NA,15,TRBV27,TGTGCCAGCAGTTTATCCGGCTCCTATAATTCACCCCTCCACTTT,CASSLSGSYNSPLHF
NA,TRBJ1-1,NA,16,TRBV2,TGTGCCAGCAGGTGGCAGGCTATACTCTTGAACACTGAAGCTTTCTTT,CASRWQAILLNTEAFF
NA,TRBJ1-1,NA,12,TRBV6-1,TGTGCCAGCCGGTCGACGGGAACTGAAGCTTTCTTT,CASRSTGTEAFF
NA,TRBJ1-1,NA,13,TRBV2,TGTGCCAGCAGTGTGGAGTCAGGCGCTGAAGCTTTCTTT,CASSVESGAEAFF
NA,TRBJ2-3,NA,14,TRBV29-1,TGCAGCGCCCTGGCCCTGGGCGTCACAGATACGCAGTATTTT,CSALALGVTDTQYF
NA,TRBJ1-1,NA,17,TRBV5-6,TGTGCCAGCAGCTTGTGGGTATCACGGGGGCCCACCGCAGAAGCTTTCTTT,CASSLWVSRGPTAEAFF